The next 30 T cell receptor beta chains were all read from a single sample in a study of vaccination effects on CD4 cells after COVID-19. With approximately 10 days of culture completed, CD4+ T cells were isolated. Subjects were given two BNT162b2 or mRNA-1273 vaccine doses. Here immunoSEQ multiplex PCR was the method, and the copy in TCRdb shows in-frame clones only, minus some. The table has some 47,000 clones, around 70% seen once. Antigen specificity for these receptors is unknown. Source: CD4+ T cells from PBMCs cultured without peptide, taken after COVID-19 vaccination. These receptors originate from a human donor who received a COVID-19 vaccine.

In this sample, this clone turned up a few times. The V call is TRBV25-1, the J call TRBJ2-2; D is unresolved. The V and J ends lost 5 bases and 6 bases respectively, with 7 bases between them. Germline lookup yields CDR1 MGHDK and CDR2 SYGVNS. The CDR3 runs to 12 residues. The chain's CDR3 is CASSTSPGELFF. Here the CDR3 DNA reads TGTGCCAGCAGTACTTCCCCCGGGGAGCTGTTTTTT.

This rearrangement joins TRBV6-5 to TRBJ1-5; 7 positions match TRBD1. This CDR3 spans 14 amino acids. The J segment lost 4 bases and the V segment lost 4 bases, leaving 4 bases of the junction unmatched. Germline-derived CDR1 and CDR2 are MNHEY and SVGAGI. CDR3: CASSSKGANQPQHF. The CDR3 coding sequence is TGTGCCAGCAGTTCTAAGGGGGCGAATCAGCCCCAGCATTTT.

The V gene is TRBV20-1, the J gene TRBJ1-2; the match to TRBD1 covers 7 bases. The V segment lost 3 bases and the J segment 4 bases; nucleotides outside the gene matches: 5. The germline V gene has CDR1 DFQATT and CDR2 SNEGSKA (reference sequence). This CDR3 region has 13 residues. The CDR3: CSASLRDSYGYTF. The CDR3 DNA reads TGCAGTGCTAGTTTAAGGGACAGCTATGGCTACACCTTC.

This clone was counted a few times. The chain is built from TRBV3-1 (or the pseudogene TRBV3-2) and TRBJ1-3; D remains ambiguous. The CDR3 covers 15 residues. Trimming removed 1 base from V and 1 base from J, with 8 bases in between. From germline, CDR1 is LGHDT and CDR2 YNNKEL (reference sequence). CDR3 in amino acids: CASSQGRESGNTIYF. The CDR3 region has the DNA TGTGCCAGCAGCCAAGGTCGAGAATCTGGAAACACCATATATTTT.

The chain employs TRBV29-1 and TRBJ1-5, with a possible D match to TRBD1 (5 bases). The CDR3 spans 12 residues. The germline V gene has CDR1 SQVTM and CDR2 ANQGSEA. The V and J ends lost 4 bases and 6 bases respectively, with 10 bases between them. CDR3 in DNA: TGCAGCGTTGGGTCGGGGGGTCAGCCCCAGCATTTT. Translated: CSVGSGGQPQHF.

The V gene is TRBV11-3, the J gene TRBJ2-7; possibly TRBD2 for D (5 bases). The V gene lost 8 bases and the J gene lost 2 bases, with 13 bases spanning the gap. This CDR3 comprises 13 residues. Germline V gene sequence: CDR1 SGHNT, CDR2 YENEEA. CDR3 coding DNA: TGTGCCAGCGGCCAACGGGGTACCTACGAGCAGTACTTC. Translating gives CASGQRGTYEQYF.

The chain links TRBV25-1 to TRBJ2-3; the D gene is possibly TRBD1 (5 bases). V was clipped by 2 bases and J by 5 bases, with 20 bases between them. This CDR3 comprises 17 residues. Germline-derived CDR1 and CDR2 are MGHDK and SYGVNS. CDR3: CASSEAAGWYWGDTQYF. CDR3 nucleotide sequence: TGTGCCAGCAGTGAAGCTGCAGGGTGGTATTGGGGAGATACGCAGTATTTT.

The chain joins TRBV5-4 to TRBJ1-2; D is possibly TRBD1 (6 bases). The CDR3 extends over 13 amino acids. The ends were cut back, 6 bases at V and 5 bases at J, with 14 bases in the middle. Germline V gene lookup returns CDR1 SGHNT and CDR2 YYREEE (reference sequence). The CDR3 coding sequence is TGTGCCAGCACGCGGGGGGCGGAATATGGCTACACCTTC. Its translation is CASTRGAEYGYTF. Together with reference TRBV5-4 and TRBJ1-2, the CDR3 gives the full variable domain: ETGVTQSPTHLIKTRGQQVTLRCSSQSGHNTVSWYQQALGQGPQFIFQYYREEENGRGNFPPRFSGLQFPNYSSELNVNALELDDSALYLCASTRGAEYGYTFGSGTRLTVV.

The chain combines TRBV7-7 with TRBJ2-5; 11 bases are shared with TRBD1. This CDR3 is 15 amino acids long. V lost 5 bases, J lost 5 bases, and 7 bases stayed unmatched. Looked up from germline, CDR1 is SSHAT and CDR2 is FNYEAQ (reference sequence). DNA of the CDR3: TGTGCCAGCAGCCCCGGCGGGACAGGGGGGGAGACCCAGTACTTC. Translation gives CASSPGGTGGETQYF.

This chain connects TRBV3-1 (or the pseudogene TRBV3-2) to TRBJ2-3; D is possibly TRBD1 (5 bases). Looked up from germline, CDR1 is LGHDT and CDR2 is YNNKEL (reference sequence). Trimming removed 1 base at V and 10 bases at J, with 9 bases between. CDR3 size: 12 residues. This chain's CDR3 is CASSQVAGSQYF. CDR3 sequence (DNA): TGTGCCAGCAGCCAAGTTGCAGGGTCGCAGTATTTT.

The CDR3 reads CASSQRQGPSGYTF. The CDR3 nucleotides are TGTGCCAGCAGCCAAAGGCAGGGCCCTTCAGGCTACACCTTC. J is TRBJ1-2 and V is TRBV14; D might be TRBD1 (5 bases). Germline values: CDR1 SGHDN, CDR2 FVKESK. The CDR3 has 14 residues. The V and J ends lost 2 bases and 8 bases respectively, with 15 bases between them.

This clone has more than one count but fewer than ten. The rearrangement joins TRBV2 to TRBJ2-1; TRBD2 matches 10 bases. The CDR3 loop spans 18 amino acids. Germline CDR1 reads SNHLY; CDR2 reads FYNNEI. J gave up 7 bases and V 1 base, and 13 bases lay outside the gene matches. The CDR3 DNA sequence: TGTGCCAGCAGTGAAGGCTGGCCTAGCGGGAGAATTGGGAATGAGCAGTTCTTC. Translated: CASSEGWPSGRIGNEQFF.

The chain links TRBV5-1 to TRBJ2-2; D is possibly TRBD1 (6 bases). V lost 4 bases and J lost 6, with 19 bases in between. Germline V gene sequence: CDR1 SGHRS, CDR2 YFSETQ. This CDR3 region has 16 residues. This CDR3 is CASSQGNRASSGELFF. The DNA of the CDR3 is TGCGCCAGCAGCCAGGGGAACAGGGCTAGCTCCGGGGAGCTGTTTTTT.

The chain is built from TRBV5-4 and TRBJ1-1; D uncertain. Germline lookup yields CDR1 SGHNT and CDR2 YYREEE (reference sequence). This CDR3 comprises 13 residues. V was cut by 2 bases and J by 1 base, with 6 bases left in between. For the CDR3, the DNA is TGTGCCAGCAGCTTCGAGAGGAACACTGAAGCTTTCTTT. As protein: CASSFERNTEAFF.

The V and J genes are TRBV30 and TRBJ2-7, with D possibly being TRBD2 (6 bases). Between the trimmed V and J ends, which lost 4 bases and 7 bases, there was a span of 17 bases. Germline V gives CDR1 GTSNPN, CDR2 SVGIG (reference sequence). The CDR3 length is 13 residues. This chain's CDR3 is CAWNPGGRGEQYF. The CDR3 DNA reads as TGTGCCTGGAATCCAGGTGGGCGGGGTGAGCAGTACTTC.

This clone was picked up a small number of times. This chain uses TRBV2 with TRBJ1-1; possibly TRBD1 for D (6 bases). Trimming left V 9 bases short and J 0 bases short, with 14 bases between. Germline V gene data show CDR1 as SNHLY and CDR2 as FYNNEI. This CDR3 spans 14 amino acids. The CDR3 here is CASTITGLNTEAFF. CDR3 nucleotides: TGTGCCAGTACGATTACAGGGCTGAACACTGAAGCTTTCTTT.

The chain is built from TRBV4-1 and TRBJ1-2; 10 bases are a match to TRBD1. The germline V gene has CDR1 MGHRA and CDR2 YSYEKL. This CDR3 has 19 residues. V was pared by 1 base and J by 0 bases, with 11 bases of the junction left unmatched. The CDR3 reads CASSQGLRDRGSANYGYTF. Here the CDR3 DNA reads TGCGCCAGCAGCCAAGGACTCCGGGACAGGGGATCGGCTAACTATGGCTACACCTTC.

This chain uses TRBV7-9 with TRBJ2-1, with D perhaps TRBD2 (6 bases). Germline CDR1 reads SEHNR; CDR2 reads FQNEAQ (reference sequence). The CDR3 sequence is 15 residues long. The germline V and J ends were trimmed by 1 base and 4 bases, with 11 bases remaining between them. CDR3 in amino acids: CASSLDGLRYNEQFF. In nucleotides, the CDR3 is TGTGCCAGCAGCTTAGACGGACTACGATACAATGAGCAGTTCTTC. Based on the CDR3 plus reference TRBV7-9 and TRBJ2-1, the full variable domain is DTGVSQNPRHKITKRGQNVTFRCDPISEHNRLYWYRQTLGQGPEFLTYFQNEAQLEKSRLLSDRFSAERPKGSFSTLEIQRTEQGDSAMYLCASSLDGLRYNEQFFGPGTRLTVL.

Ten or more counts support this clone. This sequence joins TRBV29-1 and TRBJ1-2; D call uncertain. This CDR3 is built from 12 residues. Germline-derived CDR1 and CDR2 are SQVTM and ANQGSEA. The V end lost 4 bases, the J end lost 4 bases, and 10 bases lay between the germline ends. CDR3 loop: CSVGRAGYGYTF. CDR3 nucleotides: TGCAGCGTTGGGAGGGCAGGCTATGGCTACACCTTC.

The chain recombines TRBV12-3 or TRBV12-4 with TRBJ2-3, with 8 positions matching TRBD1. V lost 6 bases to trimming and J lost 3 bases; unmatched junction nucleotides: 2. CDR3 length equals 13 residues. The CDR3 nucleotides are TGTGCCAGCAGGGACAGGGAGACAGATACGCAGTATTTT. Translated: CASRDRETDTQYF.

The J gene is TRBJ1-2, the V gene TRBV11-2, with D tentatively TRBD1 (5 bases). Trimming removed 2 bases at V and 3 bases at J, with 10 bases between. The CDR3 length is 14 residues. CDR1 SGHAT and CDR2 FQNNGV come from the germline V gene. CDR3 nucleotide sequence: TGTGCCAGCAGCTTAATGCAGGGTGACTATGGCTACACCTTC. Translation gives CASSLMQGDYGYTF.

The chain is built from TRBV6-5 and TRBJ1-1; 8 nucleotides match TRBD1. V was pared by 6 bases and J by 3 bases, with 9 bases of the junction left unmatched. The CDR3 extends over 15 amino acids. The germline V gene encodes CDR1 MNHEY and CDR2 SVGAGI. CDR3 protein: CASRSTGGSDTEAFF. CDR3 nucleotides: TGTGCCAGCAGATCCACAGGGGGTTCGGACACTGAAGCTTTCTTT.

V is TRBV6-4 and J is TRBJ1-1; D not resolved. With 2 bases removed from V and 2 bases from J, the gap between germline ends came to 6 bases. The CDR3 totals 13 residues. Germline loops: CDR1 MRHNA, CDR2 SNTAGT. This chain's CDR3 is CASSDRENTEAFF. For the CDR3, the DNA is TGTGCCAGCAGTGACAGGGAAAACACTGAAGCTTTCTTT.

The chain has TRBV5-6 and TRBJ2-7; weak D call: TRBD2 (6 bases). Germline CDR1 and CDR2: SGHDT and YYEEEE. The CDR3 consists of 17 residues. Trimming pared 1 base from V and 0 bases from J, leaving 17 bases between. This CDR3 reads CASSLWGVRGSSYEQYF. CDR3 DNA sequence: TGTGCCAGCAGCTTGTGGGGGGTGCGGGGTAGCTCCTACGAGCAGTACTTC.

In DNA, the CDR3 is TGCACCAGCAGCCAAGAGCAGTTCTTC. Its protein is CTSSQEQFF. This rearrangement joins TRBV1 to TRBJ2-1. TRBV1 is termed a pseudogene. This CDR3 comprises 9 residues.

The chain employs TRBV2 and TRBJ1-2; tentatively, D is TRBD1 (5 bases). The CDR3 is 11 amino acids. V lost 5 bases and J lost 9, with 10 bases in between. Germline V gene lookup returns CDR1 SNHLY and CDR2 FYNNEI. The CDR3 region is CASSMGERYTF. CDR3 in DNA: TGTGCCAGCAGTATGGGGGAGCGCTACACCTTC. The whole variable domain, filled in from reference TRBV2 and TRBJ1-2, reads EPEVTQTPSHQVTQMGQEVILRCVPISNHLYFYWYRQILGQKVEFLVSFYNNEISEKSEIFDDQFSVERPDGSNFTLKIRSTKLEDSAMYFCASSMGERYTFGSGTRLTVV.

The V call is TRBV24-1, the J call TRBJ2-7; 10 bases are shared with TRBD1. This CDR3 has 13 amino acids. V trimming: 3 bases; J trimming: 5 bases; junction bases outside the gene matches: 0. Germline CDR1 is KGHDR and CDR2 is SFDVKD. The CDR3 is CATSDDRGHEQYF. The CDR3 DNA sequence: TGTGCCACCAGTGATGACAGGGGGCACGAGCAGTACTTC.

This clone was found a few times. J is TRBJ1-1 and V is TRBV7-9; D is ambiguous. V was clipped by 0 bases and J by 5 bases, with 10 bases between them. The CDR3 covers 14 residues. Germline V lookup: CDR1 SEHNR, CDR2 FQNEAQ (reference sequence). In DNA, the CDR3 is TGTGCCAGCAGCTTAGCTTTAACCCAGACTGAAGCTTTCTTT. Translating gives CASSLALTQTEAFF.

The table lists this clone with a few counts. The DNA of the CDR3 is TGTGCCAGCAGCCAAGGGTCCGACGGAAACACCATATATTTT. As protein: CASSQGSDGNTIYF. The V call is TRBV4-2, the J call TRBJ1-3; D is uncertain. Trimming shortened V by 1 base and J by 4 bases, and 8 bases separated the two germline ends. This CDR3 has 14 amino acids. Germline V gene lookup returns CDR1 LGHNA and CDR2 YNFKEQ.

The chain combines TRBV30 with TRBJ1-1; unclear D gene. Trimming took off 2 bases at V and 0 bases at J, with 10 bases between the two ends. Germline V lookup: CDR1 GTSNPN, CDR2 SVGIG (reference sequence). There are 14 residues in the CDR3. CDR3 bases: TGTGCCTGGAGTTCGGCAGACATGAACACTGAAGCTTTCTTT. It specifies CAWSSADMNTEAFF.